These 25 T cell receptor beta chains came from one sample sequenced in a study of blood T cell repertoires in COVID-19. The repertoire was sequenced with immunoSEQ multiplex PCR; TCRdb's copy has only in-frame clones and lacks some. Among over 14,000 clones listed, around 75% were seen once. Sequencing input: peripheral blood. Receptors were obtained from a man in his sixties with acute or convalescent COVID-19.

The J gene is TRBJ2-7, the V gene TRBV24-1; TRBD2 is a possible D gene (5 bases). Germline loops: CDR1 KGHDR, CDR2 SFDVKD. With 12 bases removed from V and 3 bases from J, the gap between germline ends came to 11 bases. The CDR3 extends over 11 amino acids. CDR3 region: CAVSRGYEQYF. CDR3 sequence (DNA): TGTGCCGTAAGTCGGGGCTACGAGCAGTACTTC.

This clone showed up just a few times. CDR3 loop: CASSQQINQPQHF. CDR3 bases: TGTGCCAGCAGTCAACAGATAAATCAGCCCCAGCATTTT. This sequence joins TRBV5-8 and TRBJ1-5; the D is unclear. Trimming took 5 bases from V and 4 from J, leaving 10 bases between them. The germline V gene encodes CDR1 SGHTS and CDR2 YDEGEE. The CDR3 loop spans 13 amino acids.

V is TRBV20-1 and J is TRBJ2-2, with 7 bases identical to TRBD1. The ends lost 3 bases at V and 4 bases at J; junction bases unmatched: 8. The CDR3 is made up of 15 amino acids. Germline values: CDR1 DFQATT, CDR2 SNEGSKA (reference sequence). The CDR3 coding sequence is TGCAGTGCTAGTGTTAGGGGGCGAGCCACCGGGGAGCTGTTTTTT. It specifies CSASVRGRATGELFF.

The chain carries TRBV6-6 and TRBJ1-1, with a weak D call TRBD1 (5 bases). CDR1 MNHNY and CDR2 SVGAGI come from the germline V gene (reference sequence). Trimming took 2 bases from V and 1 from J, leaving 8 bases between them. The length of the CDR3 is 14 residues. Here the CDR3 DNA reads TGTGCCAGCAGTTACCAGGGCGAGAACACTGAAGCTTTCTTT. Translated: CASSYQGENTEAFF.

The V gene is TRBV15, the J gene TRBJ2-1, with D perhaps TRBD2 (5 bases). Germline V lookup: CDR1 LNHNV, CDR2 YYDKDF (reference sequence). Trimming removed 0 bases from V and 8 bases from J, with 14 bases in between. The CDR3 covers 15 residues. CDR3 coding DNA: TGTGCCACCAGCAGAGAAAAGGGCGGGTGGGATGAGCAGTTCTTC. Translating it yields CATSREKGGWDEQFF.

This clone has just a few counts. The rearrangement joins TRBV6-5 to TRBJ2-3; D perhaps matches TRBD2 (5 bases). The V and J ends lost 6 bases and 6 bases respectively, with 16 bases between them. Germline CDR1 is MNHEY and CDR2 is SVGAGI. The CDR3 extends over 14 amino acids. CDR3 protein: CASSRDPGRDTQYF. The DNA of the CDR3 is TGTGCCAGCAGCCGGGATCCCGGACGGGATACGCAGTATTTT.

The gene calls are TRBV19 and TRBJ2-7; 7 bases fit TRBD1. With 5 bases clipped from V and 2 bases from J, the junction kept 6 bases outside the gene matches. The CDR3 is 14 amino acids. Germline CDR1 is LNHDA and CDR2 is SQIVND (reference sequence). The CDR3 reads CASSSRQGTYEQYF. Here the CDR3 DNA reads TGTGCCAGTAGTTCAAGACAGGGTACCTACGAGCAGTACTTC.

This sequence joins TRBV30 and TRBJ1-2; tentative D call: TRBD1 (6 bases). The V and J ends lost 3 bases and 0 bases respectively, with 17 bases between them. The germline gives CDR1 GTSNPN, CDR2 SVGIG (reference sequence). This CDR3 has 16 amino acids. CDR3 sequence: CAWSEIWDIANYGYTF. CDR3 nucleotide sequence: TGTGCCTGGAGCGAGATTTGGGACATCGCTAACTATGGCTACACCTTC.

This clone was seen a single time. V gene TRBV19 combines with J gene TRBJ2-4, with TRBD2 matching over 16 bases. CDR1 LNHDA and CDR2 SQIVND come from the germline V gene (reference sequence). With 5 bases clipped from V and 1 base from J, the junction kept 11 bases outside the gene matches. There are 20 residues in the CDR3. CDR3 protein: CASSPRGLAGGSSAKNIQYF. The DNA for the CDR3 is TGTGCCAGTAGTCCCAGGGGACTAGCGGGAGGGTCGTCTGCCAAAAACATTCAGTACTTC.

As DNA, the CDR3 is TGTGCCAGCAGAGGGGAAGTATCGGGAGCCCTCCACTTT. It specifies CASRGEVSGALHF. This sequence joins TRBV2 and TRBJ1-6; a weak D match, TRBD1 (5 bases). The V and J ends lost 6 bases and 14 bases respectively, with 17 bases between them. The CDR3 covers 13 residues. CDR1 and CDR2 from the germline V gene are SNHLY and FYNNEI.

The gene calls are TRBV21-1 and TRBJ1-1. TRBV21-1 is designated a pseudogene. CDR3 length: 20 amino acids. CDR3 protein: CASSKPFPNGGPPGGTEAFF. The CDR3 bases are TGTGCCAGCAGCAAACCATTCCCTAACGGGGGTCCACCCGGGGGCACTGAAGCTTTCTTT.

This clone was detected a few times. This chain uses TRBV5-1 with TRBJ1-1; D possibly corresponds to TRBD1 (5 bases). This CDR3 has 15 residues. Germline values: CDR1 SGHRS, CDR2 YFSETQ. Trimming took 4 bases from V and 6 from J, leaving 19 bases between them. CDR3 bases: TGCGCCAGCAGCCCGGAATGGGCGGGAGGGGCTGAAGCTTTCTTT. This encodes CASSPEWAGGAEAFF.

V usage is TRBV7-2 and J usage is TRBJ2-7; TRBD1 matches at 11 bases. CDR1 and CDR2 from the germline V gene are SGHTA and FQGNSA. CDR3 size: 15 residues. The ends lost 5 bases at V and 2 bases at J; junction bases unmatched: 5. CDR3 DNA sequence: TGTGCCAGCAGCCCACGGACAGGGGGCCCCTACGAGCAGTACTTC. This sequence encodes CASSPRTGGPYEQYF.

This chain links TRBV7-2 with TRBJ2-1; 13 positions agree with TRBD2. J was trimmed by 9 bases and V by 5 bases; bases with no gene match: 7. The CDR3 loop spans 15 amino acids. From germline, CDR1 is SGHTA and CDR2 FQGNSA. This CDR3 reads CASSETSGREGEQFF. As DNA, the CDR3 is TGTGCCAGCAGCGAAACTAGCGGGAGGGAGGGTGAGCAGTTCTTC.

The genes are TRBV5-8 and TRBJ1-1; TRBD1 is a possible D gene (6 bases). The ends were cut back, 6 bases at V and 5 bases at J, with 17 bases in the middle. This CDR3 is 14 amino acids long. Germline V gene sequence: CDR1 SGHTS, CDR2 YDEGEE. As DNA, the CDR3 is TGTGCCAGCAATTACCGGTCAGGGGTAACTGAAGCTTTCTTT. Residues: CASNYRSGVTEAFF.

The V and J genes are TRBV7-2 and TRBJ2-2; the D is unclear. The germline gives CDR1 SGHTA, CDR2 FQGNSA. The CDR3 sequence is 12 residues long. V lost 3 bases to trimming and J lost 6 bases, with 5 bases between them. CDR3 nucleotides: TGTGCCAGCAGCTTCCCAGCCGGGGAGCTGTTTTTT. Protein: CASSFPAGELFF. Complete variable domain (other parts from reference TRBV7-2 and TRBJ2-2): GAGVSQSPSNKVTEKGKDVELRCDPISGHTALYWYRQSLGQGLEFLIYFQGNSAPDKSGLPSDRFSAERTGGSVSTLTIQRTQQEDSAVYLCASSFPAGELFFGEGSRLTVL.

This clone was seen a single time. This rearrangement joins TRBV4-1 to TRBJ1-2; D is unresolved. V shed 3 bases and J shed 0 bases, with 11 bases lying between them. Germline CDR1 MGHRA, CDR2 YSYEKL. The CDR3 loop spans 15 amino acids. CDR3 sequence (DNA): TGCGCCAGCAGCCAGCAAGGGAGGACTAACTATGGCTACACCTTC. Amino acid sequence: CASSQQGRTNYGYTF.

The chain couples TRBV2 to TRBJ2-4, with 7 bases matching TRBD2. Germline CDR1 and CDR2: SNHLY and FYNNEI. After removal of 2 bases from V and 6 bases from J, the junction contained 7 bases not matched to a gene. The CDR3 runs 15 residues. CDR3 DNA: TGTGCCAGCAGTGAATTCGGACTAGACGGAAACATTCAGTACTTC. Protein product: CASSEFGLDGNIQYF.

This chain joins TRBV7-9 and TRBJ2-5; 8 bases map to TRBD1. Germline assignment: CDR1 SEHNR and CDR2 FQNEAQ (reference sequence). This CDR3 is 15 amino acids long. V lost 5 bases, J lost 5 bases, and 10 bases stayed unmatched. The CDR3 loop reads CASSTDRVITETQYF. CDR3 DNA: TGTGCCAGCAGCACGGACAGGGTGATAACGGAGACCCAGTACTTC. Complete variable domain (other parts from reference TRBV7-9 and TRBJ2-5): DTGVSQNPRHKITKRGQNVTFRCDPISEHNRLYWYRQTLGQGPEFLTYFQNEAQLEKSRLLSDRFSAERPKGSFSTLEIQRTEQGDSAMYLCASSTDRVITETQYFGPGTRLLVL.

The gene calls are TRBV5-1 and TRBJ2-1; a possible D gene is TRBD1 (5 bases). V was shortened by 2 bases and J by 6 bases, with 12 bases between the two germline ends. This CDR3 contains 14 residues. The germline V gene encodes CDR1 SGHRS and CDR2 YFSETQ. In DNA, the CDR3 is TGCGCCAGCAGCTTTCAAGACAGACTCAATGAGCAGTTCTTC. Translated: CASSFQDRLNEQFF.

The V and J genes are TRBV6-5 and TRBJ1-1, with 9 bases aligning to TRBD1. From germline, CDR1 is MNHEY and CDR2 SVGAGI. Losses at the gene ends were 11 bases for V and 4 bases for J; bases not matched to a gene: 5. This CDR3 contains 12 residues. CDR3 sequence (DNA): TGTGCCGGGGGACAGGGTCCCACTGAAGCTTTCTTT. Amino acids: CAGGQGPTEAFF.

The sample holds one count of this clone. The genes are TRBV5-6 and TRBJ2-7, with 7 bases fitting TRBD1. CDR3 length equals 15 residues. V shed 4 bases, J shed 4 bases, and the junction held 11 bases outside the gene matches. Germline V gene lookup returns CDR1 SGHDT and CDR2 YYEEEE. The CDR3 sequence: CASSRTGALYYEQYF. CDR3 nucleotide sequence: TGTGCCAGCAGCCGAACAGGGGCCCTCTATTACGAGCAGTACTTC.

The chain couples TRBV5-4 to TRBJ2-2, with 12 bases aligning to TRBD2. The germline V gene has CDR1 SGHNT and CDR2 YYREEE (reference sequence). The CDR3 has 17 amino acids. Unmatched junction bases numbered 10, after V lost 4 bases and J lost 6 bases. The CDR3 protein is CASSTPTSGRSAGELFF. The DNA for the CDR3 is TGTGCCAGCAGCACCCCAACTAGCGGGAGGTCGGCCGGGGAGCTGTTTTTT.

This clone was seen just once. CDR3 in amino acids: CASGAGRENEQFF. The CDR3, as DNA: TGTGCCAGCGGGGCAGGGCGGGAAAATGAGCAGTTCTTC. The V gene is TRBV6-5, the J gene TRBJ2-1; tentatively, D is TRBD2 (6 bases). This CDR3 spans 13 amino acids. Trimming cost V 8 bases and J 7 bases, with 15 bases left between them. Germline V gene lookup returns CDR1 MNHEY and CDR2 SVGAGI.

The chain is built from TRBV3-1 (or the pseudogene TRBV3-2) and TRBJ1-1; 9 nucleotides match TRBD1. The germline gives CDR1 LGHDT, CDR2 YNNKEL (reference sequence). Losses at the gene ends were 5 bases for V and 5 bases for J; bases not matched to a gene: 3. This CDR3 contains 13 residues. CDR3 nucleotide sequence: TGTGCCAGCAGCGCGACAGGGGGGACTGAAGCTTTCTTT. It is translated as CASSATGGTEAFF.